One and the same sample provided the 25 T cell receptor beta chains below, sequenced in a study of cytomegalovirus exposure and HLA in healthy donors. The data were produced by immunoSEQ multiplex PCR, yet TCRdb's version contains in-frame clones alone and is incomplete. The table shows 300,000 or so clones, with around 90% occurring only once. Material for sequencing was PBMCs. These receptor sequences come from a man younger than 40 in good health and CMV-seronegative.

V usage is TRBV14 and J usage is TRBJ1-3; no firm D call. The CDR3 runs to 13 residues. The ends were cut back, 0 bases at V and 6 bases at J, with 6 bases in the middle. Germline CDR1 is SGHDN and CDR2 is FVKESK. Here the CDR3 reads CASSQDPVNTIYF. DNA for the CDR3: TGTGCCAGCAGCCAAGATCCCGTAAACACCATATATTTT.

V gene TRBV11-2 combines with J gene TRBJ1-2, with 7 bases lining up with TRBD1. The CDR3 loop spans 15 amino acids. Trimming at V came to 4 bases and at J to 7 bases, leaving 12 bases not matched to a gene. Germline loops: CDR1 SGHAT, CDR2 FQNNGV. The CDR3 spells CASSSWTGMDFGYTF. CDR3 in DNA: TGTGCCAGCAGCTCCTGGACAGGAATGGATTTTGGCTACACCTTC.

The chain couples TRBV6-5 to TRBJ1-1, with TRBD1 identical over 9 bases. CDR3 length: 13 residues. The V segment lost 7 bases and the J segment 2 bases; nucleotides outside the gene matches: 2. Germline CDR1 and CDR2: MNHEY and SVGAGI. The CDR3 sequence: CASNRGRNTEAFF. CDR3 DNA sequence: TGTGCCAGCAACAGGGGGCGCAACACTGAAGCTTTCTTT.

CDR3 region: CASSVGVAIGGELFF. CDR3 DNA: TGTGCCAGCAGCGTTGGGGTAGCGATCGGAGGGGAGCTGTTTTTT. The chain links TRBV9 to TRBJ2-2, with D possibly matching TRBD2 (5 bases). Trimming removed 2 bases at V and 8 bases at J, with 16 bases between. The CDR3 is made up of 15 amino acids. Germline V gene lookup returns CDR1 SGDLS and CDR2 YYNGEE.

This chain uses TRBV15 with TRBJ2-1, with D perhaps TRBD1 (6 bases). The CDR3 is made up of 13 amino acids. The germline gives CDR1 LNHNV, CDR2 YYDKDF (reference sequence). The germline V and J ends were trimmed by 6 bases and 9 bases, with 15 bases remaining between them. This CDR3 is CATRGRGGGEQFF. The CDR3 DNA follows: TGTGCCACCAGAGGCAGGGGTGGGGGTGAGCAGTTCTTC.

CDR3 nucleotide sequence: TGTGCCAGCAGCCGTACAGGGGGCACTCAGCCCCAGCATTTT. This sequence encodes CASSRTGGTQPQHF. The chain has TRBV5-4 and TRBJ1-5; 9 nucleotides align to TRBD1. The V gene end was trimmed by 4 bases and the J gene end by 6 bases; junction bases not matched to a gene: 5. The CDR3 length is 14 residues. Germline V gene data show CDR1 as SGHNT and CDR2 as YYREEE (reference sequence).

The gene calls are TRBV2 and TRBJ1-5, with TRBD1 identical over 7 bases. Germline V CDR1 and CDR2: SNHLY, FYNNEI. The CDR3 length is 13 residues. J lost 5 bases, V lost 4 bases, and 2 bases had no gene match. The CDR3 reads CASSGDSHQPQHF. CDR3 bases: TGTGCCAGCAGTGGGGACAGCCATCAGCCCCAGCATTTT.

CDR3 region: CASSLFTTGRHTEAFF. CDR3 coding DNA: TGCGCCAGCAGCTTATTCACGACAGGGAGACACACTGAAGCTTTCTTT. The V and J genes are TRBV5-1 and TRBJ1-1; 7 positions match TRBD1. Germline-derived CDR1 and CDR2 are SGHRS and YFSETQ. The trim removed 2 bases at V and 3 bases at J, leaving 10 bases unmatched. CDR3 length equals 16 residues.

The chain joins TRBV30 to TRBJ2-7; D is unclear. Between the trimmed V and J ends, which lost 4 bases and 1 base, there was a span of 11 bases. Per germline, CDR1 GTSNPN and CDR2 SVGIG (reference sequence). The CDR3 runs to 13 residues. The CDR3 spells CAWNMPPSYEQYF. In DNA, the CDR3 is TGTGCCTGGAACATGCCTCCTTCCTACGAGCAGTACTTC.

The chain joins TRBV6-1 to TRBJ2-1; 7 positions match TRBD2. From germline, CDR1 is MNHNS and CDR2 SASEGT. Trimming removed 6 bases from V and 4 bases from J; junction bases left unmatched: 6. The CDR3 is 14 amino acids. The CDR3 region is CASRVAGAYNEQFF. The DNA of the CDR3 is TGTGCCAGCAGAGTAGCGGGCGCTTACAATGAGCAGTTCTTC.

The J gene is TRBJ2-5, the V gene TRBV6-1, with 9 bases matching TRBD2. The CDR3 has 15 residues. The germline V gene encodes CDR1 MNHNS and CDR2 SASEGT. Losses at the gene ends were 4 bases for V and 4 bases for J; bases not matched to a gene: 7. The CDR3 loop reads CASSVFGGGAETQYF. Here the CDR3 DNA reads TGTGCCAGCAGTGTATTTGGCGGGGGGGCAGAGACCCAGTACTTC.

The chain is built from TRBV9 and TRBJ2-7; D gene uncertain. This CDR3 comprises 13 residues. Trimming removed 0 bases at V and 6 bases at J, with 10 bases between. Germline loops: CDR1 SGDLS, CDR2 YYNGEE. The CDR3, as DNA: TGTGCCAGCAGCGTAGTTCCGGGTAGCGAGCAGTACTTC. The encoded protein is CASSVVPGSEQYF.

The chain recombines TRBV9 with TRBJ2-5, with D hard to call. Per the germline V gene, CDR1 is SGDLS and CDR2 is YYNGEE. The CDR3 has 13 residues. The V end was cut by 7 bases, the J end by 4 bases, with 14 bases between. The CDR3 DNA reads TGTGCCAGCGCCTTTGAGTCAGGAGAGACCCAGTACTTC. This codes for CASAFESGETQYF. The variable domain in full, completed from reference TRBV9 and TRBJ2-5, reads DSGVTQTPKHLITATGQRVTLRCSPRSGDLSVYWYQQSLDQGLQFLIQYYNGEERAKGNILERFSAQQFPDLHSELNLSSLELGDSALYFCASAFESGETQYFGPGTRLLVL.

The chain has TRBV15 and TRBJ1-1, with a tentative D call TRBD1 (5 bases). CDR3 length: 14 amino acids. Looked up from germline, CDR1 is LNHNV and CDR2 is YYDKDF (reference sequence). Trimming took off 0 bases at V and 4 bases at J, with 9 bases between the two ends. The chain's CDR3 is CATSRDGGSTEAFF. As DNA, the CDR3 is TGTGCCACCAGCAGAGACGGGGGAAGCACTGAAGCTTTCTTT. The whole variable domain, remainder taken from reference TRBV15 and TRBJ1-1, is DAMVIQNPRYQVTQFGKPVTLSCSQTLNHNVMYWYQQKSSQAPKLLFHYYDKDFNNEADTPDNFQSRRPNTSFCFLDIRSPGLGDTAMYLCATSRDGGSTEAFFGQGTRLTVV.

CDR3 sequence reads: CASSPGQASNYGYTF. In DNA form, the CDR3 reads TGTGCCAGCAGTCCGGGACAGGCTTCTAACTATGGCTACACCTTC. The V and J genes are TRBV6-5 and TRBJ1-2; 8 nucleotides agree with TRBD1. Germline CDR1 is MNHEY and CDR2 is SVGAGI. The CDR3 has 15 amino acids. V dropped 5 bases and J dropped 0; count of bases not matched to a gene: 5.

The chain couples TRBV27 to TRBJ2-7; 8 positions agree with TRBD1. The CDR3 contains 15 residues. V gave up 6 bases and J gave up 0 bases; unmatched junction bases: 7. The V gene's germline CDR1 is MNHEY and CDR2 SMNVEV (reference sequence). The CDR3 DNA sequence: TGTGCCAGCAGCGGACAGGGAGGCCACTCCTACGAGCAGTACTTC. The encoded protein is CASSGQGGHSYEQYF.

The chain joins TRBV4-1 to TRBJ1-6; 7 nucleotides align to TRBD1. Germline CDR1 reads MGHRA; CDR2 reads YSYEKL. Losses at the gene ends were 0 bases for V and 4 bases for J; bases not matched to a gene: 3. The CDR3 is 16 amino acids. CDR3 nucleotides: TGCGCCAGCAGCCAAGAAGGGACAGCTTATAATTCACCCCTCCACTTT. Its protein product is CASSQEGTAYNSPLHF.

V is TRBV2 and J is TRBJ2-1; weak D call: TRBD2 (6 bases). Germline CDR1 SNHLY, CDR2 FYNNEI. Between the trimmed V and J ends, which lost 2 bases and 4 bases, there was a span of 12 bases. The CDR3 length is 15 residues. The CDR3 loop reads CASSEIAGPYNEQFF. The CDR3 DNA reads as TGTGCCAGCAGTGAAATTGCGGGGCCGTACAATGAGCAGTTCTTC.

The chain recombines TRBV5-8 with TRBJ2-1; a weak D match, TRBD1 (5 bases). The germline gives CDR1 SGHTS, CDR2 YDEGEE. The V and J ends lost 0 bases and 0 bases respectively, with 7 bases between them. The CDR3 sequence is 15 residues long. CDR3 bases: TGTGCCAGCAGCTTGGGACAGAGCTCCTACAATGAGCAGTTCTTC. Translation: CASSLGQSSYNEQFF.

V is TRBV11-2 and J is TRBJ2-5, with 10 bases fitting TRBD2. With 1 base clipped from V and 3 bases from J, the junction kept 2 bases outside the gene matches. CDR3 size: 15 residues. Looked up from germline, CDR1 is SGHAT and CDR2 is FQNNGV. The CDR3 loop reads CASSLVLAGEETQYF. The CDR3 bases are TGTGCCAGCAGCTTAGTTCTAGCGGGGGAAGAGACCCAGTACTTC. Full variable domain (missing parts from reference TRBV11-2 and TRBJ2-5): EAGVAQSPRYKIIEKRQSVAFWCNPISGHATLYWYQQILGQGPKLLIQFQNNGVVDDSQLPKDRFSAERLKGVDSTLKIQPAKLEDSAVYLCASSLVLAGEETQYFGPGTRLLVL.

V gene TRBV7-6 combines with J gene TRBJ2-1; D unclear. The CDR3 length is 14 residues. Germline CDR1 SGHVS, CDR2 FNYEAQ. The V end was cut by 5 bases, the J end by 1 base, with 9 bases between. The CDR3 DNA reads as TGTGCCAGCAGCGCCGCGGCGTCCTACAATGAGCAGTTCTTC. It yields the protein CASSAAASYNEQFF. Variable domain in full (rest from reference TRBV7-6 and TRBJ2-1): GAGVSQSPRYKVTKRGQDVALRCDPISGHVSLYWYRQALGQGPEFLTYFNYEAQQDKSGLPNDRFSAERPEGSISTLTIQRTEQRDSAMYRCASSAAASYNEQFFGPGTRLTVL.

This chain joins TRBV2 and TRBJ2-4, with D maybe TRBD2 (6 bases). The germline CDR1 and CDR2 sequences are SNHLY and FYNNEI. Trimming pared 1 base from V and 9 bases from J, leaving 19 bases between. This CDR3 has 16 residues. Here the CDR3 reads CASSEGVAGRQGIQYF. CDR3 DNA: TGTGCCAGCAGTGAAGGAGTCGCAGGGAGGCAGGGCATTCAGTACTTC.

The rearrangement joins TRBV29-1 to TRBJ2-5; 9 bases map to TRBD1. CDR1 is SQVTM, CDR2 ANQGSEA, per germline. The CDR3 covers 12 residues. V lost 6 bases and J lost 5; bases outside the gene matches: 4. For the CDR3, the DNA is TGCAGCGTGACAGGGGGGGCGGAGACCCAGTACTTC. Protein sequence: CSVTGGAETQYF.

The chain joins TRBV6-5 to TRBJ2-4; possibly TRBD2 for D (5 bases). Germline assignment: CDR1 MNHEY and CDR2 SVGAGI. There are 14 residues in the CDR3. V lost 0 bases to trimming and J lost 9 bases, with 12 bases between them. For the CDR3, the DNA is TGTGCCAGCAGTTACTCTTCCCGCAGCGGCATTCAGTACTTC. Translation gives CASSYSSRSGIQYF.

This rearrangement joins TRBV27 to TRBJ1-1; D might be TRBD1 (5 bases). V lost 3 bases, J lost 2 bases, and 13 bases lay in between. The CDR3 runs 15 residues. Germline CDR1 is MNHEY and CDR2 is SMNVEV (reference sequence). Here the CDR3 DNA reads TGTGCCAGCAGTTTTCTGACGGGGGTTAACACTGAAGCTTTCTTT. This translates into CASSFLTGVNTEAFF.